Presented here are 18 T cell receptor beta chains from one specimen sequenced in a study of blood T cells in healthy people across ages. A sample-barcoded 5' primer and a J-beta primer mix were used in a second PCR of about 7 to 12 cycles. TCRdb re-called the 5' RACE reads with MiXCR, one entry per CDR3 protein. The table includes 950,000 to 1,200,000 distinct CDR3 sequences, 35% to 45% detected once. The sequenced material came from blood. Receptors were obtained from a young man in good health.

This chain links TRBV20-1 with TRBJ2-3; 13 nucleotides match TRBD2. Trimming removed 1 base from V and 5 bases from J; junction bases left unmatched: 3. This CDR3 has 15 amino acids. Germline CDR1 reads DFQATT; CDR2 reads SNEGSKA (reference sequence). The CDR3 DNA sequence: TGCAGTGCTAGAGGACTAGCGGGGGGTGAAGATACGCAGTATTTT. Amino acids: CSARGLAGGEDTQYF.

This clonotype appeared a few times. CDR3 sequence reads: CASSQRRMNTEAFF. As DNA, the CDR3 is TGTGCCAGCAGCCAGCGTAGAATGAACACTGAAGCTTTCTTT. The chain links TRBV14 to TRBJ1-1; D is undetermined. Between the trimmed V and J ends, which lost 3 bases and 0 bases, there was a span of 8 bases. The CDR3 has 14 residues. CDR1 is SGHDN and CDR2 is FVKESK in the germline V gene.

This clonotype has more than one count but fewer than ten. The chain is built from TRBV6-2 or TRBV6-3 and TRBJ1-5, with D possibly being TRBD1 (5 bases). V was pared by 7 bases and J by 7 bases, with 23 bases between. Germline V gene lookup returns CDR1 MNHEY and CDR2 SVGEGT. The CDR3 length is 16 residues. DNA of the CDR3: TGTGCCAGCAAGTTAGGCCGGGCAAGGGGAGGACAGCCCCAGCATTTT. Translation gives CASKLGRARGGQPQHF.

The J gene is TRBJ1-5, the V gene TRBV20-1; 7 nucleotides line up with TRBD1. This CDR3 has 14 amino acids. CDR1 is DFQATT, CDR2 SNEGSKA, per germline (reference sequence). After removal of 5 bases from V and 1 base from J, the junction contained 5 bases not matched to a gene. CDR3 region: CSAYDRASNQPQHF. CDR3 nucleotide sequence: TGCAGTGCTTACGACAGGGCCAGCAATCAGCCCCAGCATTTT.

Comments on this clonotype: Relative to the germline gene, one junction end is altered; a read error may explain this. This chain joins TRBV12-3 or TRBV12-4 and TRBJ1-2; tentative D call: TRBD1 (6 bases). This CDR3 contains 14 residues. Here the CDR3 reads CASSRPGTRYGYTF. The CDR3 region has the DNA TGCGCCAGCAGTAGACCCGGGACAAGGTATGGCTACACCTTC.

This clonotype was seen more than once but under ten times. The rearrangement uses TRBV7-2 and TRBJ2-3; a weak D match, TRBD1 (5 bases). From germline, CDR1 is SGHTA and CDR2 FQGNSA. This CDR3 has 13 residues. V lost 6 bases, J lost 8 bases, and 15 bases lay in between. The CDR3 spells CASSYGGQGTQYF. The CDR3 nucleotides are TGTGCCAGCAGTTACGGTGGGCAGGGTACGCAGTATTTT.

The chain employs TRBV29-1 and TRBJ1-2; D is undetermined. The ends were cut back, 4 bases at V and 8 bases at J, with 11 bases in the middle. The V gene's germline CDR1 is SQVTM and CDR2 ANQGSEA. The CDR3 has 11 residues. DNA for the CDR3: TGCAGCGTTGCCTTTAGGGAAGGCTACACCTTC. Its protein product is CSVAFREGYTF.

Regarding this clonotype: The junction departs from the called germline gene at one end, perhaps through a read error. The chain links TRBV29-1 to TRBJ1-2, with 10 bases aligning to TRBD1. CDR1 is SQVTM, CDR2 ANQGSEA, per germline. The CDR3 length is 15 residues. CDR3 nucleotide sequence: TGCATCGTTAACCGTCGGGACAGGGGAAACTATGGCTACACCTTC. Its protein product is CIVNRRDRGNYGYTF. The variable domain in full, with the rest retrieved from reference TRBV29-1 and TRBJ1-2, is SAVISQKPSRDICQRGTSLTIQCQVDSQVTMMFWYRQQPGQSLTLIATANQGSEATYESGFVIDKFPISRPNLTFSTLTVSNMSPEDSSIYLCIVNRRDRGNYGYTFGSGTRLTVV.

This clonotype was observed at least ten times. This chain links TRBV12-3 or TRBV12-4 with TRBJ1-2; D gene unclear. With 5 bases removed from V and 4 bases from J, the gap between germline ends came to 11 bases. The CDR3 spans 13 residues. CDR3 sequence: CASSAGAAYGYTF. The DNA for the CDR3 is TGTGCCAGCAGTGCCGGAGCGGCCTATGGCTACACCTTC.

This clonotype was counted only a few times. The CDR3 sequence is CASRRGTGPYRNQPQHF. The CDR3 DNA reads TGTGCCAGCAGGCGTGGGACAGGCCCGTATCGCAATCAGCCCCAGCATTTT. V and J are TRBV28 and TRBJ1-5; 8 nucleotides match TRBD1. From germline, CDR1 is MDHEN and CDR2 SYDVKM. This CDR3 contains 17 residues. The ends lost 6 bases at V and 2 bases at J; junction bases unmatched: 12.

The CDR3 protein is CASSPTGAYHEQYF. The CDR3 DNA reads as TGTGCCAGCAGCCCGACAGGGGCTTACCACGAGCAGTACTTC. The gene calls are TRBV14 and TRBJ2-7; 8 nucleotides line up with TRBD1. The V segment lost 4 bases and the J segment 5 bases; nucleotides outside the gene matches: 7. The germline V gene has CDR1 SGHDN and CDR2 FVKESK. The CDR3 is made up of 14 amino acids.

V usage is TRBV7-9 and J usage is TRBJ2-7; 8 bases are shared with TRBD1. The J segment lost 2 bases and the V segment lost 5 bases, leaving 5 bases of the junction unmatched. Germline loops: CDR1 SEHNR, CDR2 FQNEAQ (reference sequence). The CDR3 sequence is 14 residues long. In DNA form, the CDR3 reads TGTGCCAGCAGCATGGGACAGGAGCCCTACGAGCAGTACTTC. This codes for CASSMGQEPYEQYF.

The sample holds a few counts of this clonotype. The chain links TRBV7-2 to TRBJ1-6; weak D call: TRBD1 (5 bases). The V gene lost 1 base and the J gene lost 1 base, with 8 bases spanning the gap. The germline V gene encodes CDR1 SGHTA and CDR2 FQGNSA. The CDR3 length is 16 residues. The CDR3 DNA is TGTGCCAGCAGCTTAGTTGCAGGGTCCTATAATTCACCCCTCCACTTT. Its translation: CASSLVAGSYNSPLHF.

The chain uses TRBV18 and TRBJ1-1; D unclear. This CDR3 contains 14 residues. Trimming took 5 bases from V and 0 from J, leaving 10 bases between them. Per germline, CDR1 KGHSH and CDR2 LQKENI. CDR3 sequence: CASSRAALNTEAFF. The CDR3 coding sequence is TGTGCCAGCTCAAGGGCGGCTCTGAACACTGAAGCTTTCTTT.

The chain combines TRBV9 with TRBJ2-5; 8 nucleotides agree with TRBD2. The J segment lost 2 bases and the V segment lost 4 bases, leaving 7 bases of the junction unmatched. Germline CDR1 reads SGDLS; CDR2 reads YYNGEE. The CDR3 spans 15 residues. The CDR3 DNA reads as TGTGCCAGCAGCCCTAAGACTAGCGAACAAGAGACCCAGTACTTC. Encoded protein: CASSPKTSEQETQYF.

This chain joins TRBV20-1 and TRBJ2-1, with D perhaps given as TRBD1 or TRBD2 (5 bases each). Matching the DNA end better, TRBJ2-7 makes the J call doubtful. Germline values: CDR1 DFQATT, CDR2 SNEGSKA (reference sequence). The CDR3 length is 14 residues. The CDR3 reads CSAPPGTAYNEQYF. The DNA for the CDR3 is TGCAGTGCTCCCCCGGGGACCGCCTACAATGAGCAGTACTTC.

This clonotype is a singleton in its sample. The V call is TRBV2, the J call TRBJ2-1; a possible D gene is TRBD2 (5 bases). The CDR3 is 15 residues long. V lost 3 bases to trimming and J lost 0 bases, with 9 bases between them. Germline-derived CDR1 and CDR2 are SNHLY and FYNNEI. The CDR3 DNA reads as TGTGCCAGCAGTGAGTCCGGGAACTCCTACAATGAGCAGTTCTTC. Translation gives CASSESGNSYNEQFF.

V usage is TRBV27 and J usage is TRBJ2-1, with a possible D match to TRBD1 (6 bases). Deletions cut 5 bases from V and 10 bases from J, with 12 bases between. This CDR3 is built from 12 residues. CDR1 and CDR2 from the germline V gene are MNHEY and SMNVEV (reference sequence). Here the CDR3 reads CASSAGTNEQFF. DNA of the CDR3: TGTGCCAGCAGTGCAGGGACAAACGAGCAGTTCTTC.